This T cell receptor beta chain derives from a study of T cells in Graves' hyperthyroidism and ophthalmopathy (dated by TCRdb to the late 2010s). At the level of the whole study: Peripheral blood was collected at initial diagnosis, before any treatment. Prospective prediction of ophthalmopathy was tested in an independent validation cohort consisting of roughly 20 hyperthyroidism patients and 15 to 17 patients who later progressed to ophthalmopathy. After blood sampling, hyperthyroidism patients were treated with methimazole at a starting dose of 30 mg daily, and ophthalmopathy patients were treated with high-dose intravenous methylprednisolone. In several Graves' hyperthyroidism patients, the study also compared T-cell repertoires from thyroid tissue with T-cell repertoires from blood. The approximately 97 discovery patients were randomly divided into training and test sets at a 7:3 ratio. A discovery cohort of around 98 patients, 43 with Graves' ophthalmopathy and fewer than 65 with stable Graves' hyperthyroidism, was used to find distinguishing TCR V-J signatures. The paper describes TCR Vbeta CDR3 sequencing of 130 to 150 peripheral blood samples, made up of some 40 ophthalmopathy patients, 70 to 75 hyperthyroidism patients and some 17 progressor patients. What the study reported, not specific to this receptor: Sample size was not statistically predetermined, and blinding of investigators to group allocation was not performed. In cross-validation, a model built on a 13 V-J signature told ophthalmopathy apart from stable hyperthyroidism with 85% to 90% sensitivity and roughly 83% specificity, and in testing the same model reached 80%/75%. In validation, progression to ophthalmopathy was predicted by the model with more than 65% sensitivity and nearly 75% specificity, a median of roughly 6 months before onset. Most expanded thyroid clonotypes (frequency above 0.001) were also found in blood, which suggests that blood repertoires may mirror thyroid immune responses.

There are 14 amino acids in the CDR3, from cysteine to phenylalanine inclusive. This entry keeps only the CDR3 DNA: 42 bases, framed from base 1. Trimmed from V: 1 base; trimmed from J: 4 bases; junction bases lacking a gene match: 4. CDR1 and CDR2 (MGHRA, YSYEKL) derive from the germline V gene. This clonotype was detected a few times. Its antigen target is currently unknown. No base quality values were provided; no much bigger clone lies one nucleotide off. Amplification of TCR beta CDR3 regions was carried out from RNA transcripts. A first-round RT-PCR of the TCR CDR3 used the HTBI primer set with the Qiagen OneStep RT-PCR kit. A second multiplex PCR round built the libraries, followed by size selection and purification. Sequencing of the libraries was done on an Illumina HiSeq2000 using paired-end 100 bp reads. The paper's data handling went like this. SOAPnuke was used to process the raw data, with reads discarded if the reads contained adapters or uncalled bases, had a mean Phred below 15, or lacked an exact constant-primer or identifier match. High-quality paired reads were merged using COPE v1.2.5, and each unique nucleotide sequence was defined as a clonotype. Clonotypes were aligned to IMGT TRBV, TRBD and TRBJ reference segments using MiTCR v1.1. The analysis was restricted to V-J combinations with a frequency above 0.0001, which together covered 99% to 99.2% of the repertoires. A TCS score was defined as the ratio of F50 (clonal expansion) to E x V (chaos), with BLOSUM62-based TCRdist applied between CDR3 peptides within each V-J. Welch's t-statistics and random forest reduced around 520 V-J features to some 14, which were used in a naive Bayes classifier (R e1071). TCRdb reprocessing: public reads trimmed at Q25 with fastp, clones called with MiXCR, in-frame beta chains kept. Each record represents a unique CDR3 protein, reported with the most common genes and DNA among its rows. The V and J calls follow TCRdb's processing rather than the paper's. For this sample the table gives about 200,000 distinct CDR3 sequences, of which less than 20% were detected only once. Of the sample, around 52% is held by the ten largest clones.

Stable Graves' hyperthyroidism was defined as the absence of progression to ophthalmopathy over 18 months of follow-up. The hyperthyroidism patients were between 18 and 65 years old and newly diagnosed, with a disease duration of less than 2 months. The study excluded patients with uncontrolled infections, other autoimmune diseases, pregnancy or lactation. Diagnoses relied on clinical symptoms, serum thyroxine and TRAb, thyroid ultrasound and orbital computed tomography. PBMCs were separated from 7.5 to 10 ml of fresh peripheral blood using Ficoll-Paque density gradient centrifugation. Total RNA was extracted with Trizol reagent, and quality was checked on an Agilent 2100 Bioanalyzer.

Recombination joined TRBV4-1 with TRBJ2-7; 7 bases in the junction line up with TRBD2. The sample was blood. The sequence was obtained from a woman between 45 and 65 years old with Graves' hyperthyroidism. The CDR3: CASSQGGRGYEQYF. The DNA reads as follows: TGCGCCAGCAGCCAAGGCGGGAGAGGGTACGAGCAGTACTTC.